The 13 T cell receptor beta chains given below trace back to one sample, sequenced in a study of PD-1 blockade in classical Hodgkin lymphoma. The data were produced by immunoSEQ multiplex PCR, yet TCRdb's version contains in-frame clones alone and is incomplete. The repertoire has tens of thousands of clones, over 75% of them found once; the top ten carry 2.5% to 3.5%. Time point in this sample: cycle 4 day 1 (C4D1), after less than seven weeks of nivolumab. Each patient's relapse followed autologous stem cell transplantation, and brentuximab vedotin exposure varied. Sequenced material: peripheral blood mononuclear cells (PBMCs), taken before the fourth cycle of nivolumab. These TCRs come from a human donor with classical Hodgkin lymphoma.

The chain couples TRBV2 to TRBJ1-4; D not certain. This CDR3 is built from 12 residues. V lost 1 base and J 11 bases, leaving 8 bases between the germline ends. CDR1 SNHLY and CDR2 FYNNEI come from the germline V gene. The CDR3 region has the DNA TGTGCCAGCAGTGAAGTACTGGGGAAACTGTTTTTT. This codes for CASSEVLGKLFF.

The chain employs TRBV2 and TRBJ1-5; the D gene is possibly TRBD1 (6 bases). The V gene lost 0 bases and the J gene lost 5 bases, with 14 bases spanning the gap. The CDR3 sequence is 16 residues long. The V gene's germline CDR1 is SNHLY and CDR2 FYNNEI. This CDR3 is CASSEAVLGGDQPQHF. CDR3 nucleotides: TGTGCCAGCAGTGAAGCGGTCCTAGGGGGGGATCAGCCCCAGCATTTT.

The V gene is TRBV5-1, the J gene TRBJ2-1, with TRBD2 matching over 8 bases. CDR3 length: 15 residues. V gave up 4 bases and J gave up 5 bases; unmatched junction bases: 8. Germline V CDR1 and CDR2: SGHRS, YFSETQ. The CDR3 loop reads CASSLEAGAHNEQFF. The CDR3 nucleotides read TGCGCCAGCAGCCTTGAAGCGGGGGCCCACAATGAGCAGTTCTTC.

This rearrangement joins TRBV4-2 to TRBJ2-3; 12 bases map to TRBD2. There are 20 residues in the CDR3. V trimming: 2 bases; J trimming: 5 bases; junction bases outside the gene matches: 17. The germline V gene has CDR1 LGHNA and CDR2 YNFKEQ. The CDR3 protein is CASSQPGGLAGGRLLDTQYF. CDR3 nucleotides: TGTGCCAGCAGCCAACCCGGGGGTCTAGCGGGGGGGCGGTTGCTAGATACGCAGTATTTT.

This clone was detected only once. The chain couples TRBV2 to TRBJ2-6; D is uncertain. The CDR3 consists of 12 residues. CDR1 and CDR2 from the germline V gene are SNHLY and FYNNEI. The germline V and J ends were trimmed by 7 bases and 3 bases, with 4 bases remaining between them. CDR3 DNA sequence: TGTGCCAGCATGGTTGGGGCCAACGTCCTGACTTTC. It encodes CASMVGANVLTF.

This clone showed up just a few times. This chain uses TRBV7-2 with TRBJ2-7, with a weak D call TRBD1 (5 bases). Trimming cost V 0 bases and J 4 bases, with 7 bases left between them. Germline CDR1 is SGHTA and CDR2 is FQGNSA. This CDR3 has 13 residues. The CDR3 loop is CASSLAGAYEQYF. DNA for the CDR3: TGTGCCAGCAGCTTAGCTGGGGCATACGAGCAGTACTTC.

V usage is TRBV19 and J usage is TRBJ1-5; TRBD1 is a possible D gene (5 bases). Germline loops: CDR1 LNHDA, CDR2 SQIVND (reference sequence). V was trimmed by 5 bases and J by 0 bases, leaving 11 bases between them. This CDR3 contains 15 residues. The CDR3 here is CASSWGESSNQPQHF. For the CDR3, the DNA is TGTGCCAGTAGTTGGGGGGAGTCTAGCAATCAGCCCCAGCATTTT.

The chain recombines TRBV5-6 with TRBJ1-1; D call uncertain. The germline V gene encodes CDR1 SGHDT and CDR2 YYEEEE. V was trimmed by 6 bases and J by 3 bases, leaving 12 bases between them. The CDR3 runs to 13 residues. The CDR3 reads CASTLEFDTEAFF. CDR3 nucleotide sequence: TGTGCCAGCACGCTAGAGTTCGACACTGAAGCTTTCTTT.

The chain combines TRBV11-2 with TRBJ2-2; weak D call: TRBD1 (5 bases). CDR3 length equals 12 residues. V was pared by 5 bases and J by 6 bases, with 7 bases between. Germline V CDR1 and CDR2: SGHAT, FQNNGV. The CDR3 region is CASSVGPGELFF. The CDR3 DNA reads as TGTGCCAGCAGCGTGGGGCCCGGGGAGCTGTTTTTT.

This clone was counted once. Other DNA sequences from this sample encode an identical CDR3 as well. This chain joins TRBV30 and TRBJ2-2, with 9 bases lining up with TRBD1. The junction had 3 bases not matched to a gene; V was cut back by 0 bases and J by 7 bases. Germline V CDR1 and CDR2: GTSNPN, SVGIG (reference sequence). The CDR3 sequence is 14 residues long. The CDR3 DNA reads TGTGCCTGGAGTGTACAGGGGGCGGACGGGGAGCTGTTTTTT. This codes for CAWSVQGADGELFF.

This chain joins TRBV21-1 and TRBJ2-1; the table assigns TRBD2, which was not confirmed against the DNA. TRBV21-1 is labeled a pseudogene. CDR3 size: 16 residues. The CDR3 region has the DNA TGTGCCAGCAGCCGTGGGGGGGGCAGTAGATACAATGAGCAGTTCTTC. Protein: CASSRGGGSRYNEQFF.

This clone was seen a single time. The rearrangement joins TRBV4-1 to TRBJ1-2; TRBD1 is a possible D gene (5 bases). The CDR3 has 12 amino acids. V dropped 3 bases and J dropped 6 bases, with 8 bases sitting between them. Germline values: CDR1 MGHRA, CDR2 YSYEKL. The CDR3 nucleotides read TGCGCCAGCAGCCACGGGGGGGATGGCTACACCTTC. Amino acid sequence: CASSHGGDGYTF.

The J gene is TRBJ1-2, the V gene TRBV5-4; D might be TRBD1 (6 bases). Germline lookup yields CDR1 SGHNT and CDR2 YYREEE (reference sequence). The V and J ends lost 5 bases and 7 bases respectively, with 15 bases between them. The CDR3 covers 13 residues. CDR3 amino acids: CASRLTPDSGYTF. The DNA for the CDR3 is TGTGCCAGCAGATTGACCCCGGACAGTGGCTACACCTTC. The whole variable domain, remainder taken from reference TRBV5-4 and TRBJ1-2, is ETGVTQSPTHLIKTRGQQVTLRCSSQSGHNTVSWYQQALGQGPQFIFQYYREEENGRGNFPPRFSGLQFPNYSSELNVNALELDDSALYLCASRLTPDSGYTFGSGTRLTVV.